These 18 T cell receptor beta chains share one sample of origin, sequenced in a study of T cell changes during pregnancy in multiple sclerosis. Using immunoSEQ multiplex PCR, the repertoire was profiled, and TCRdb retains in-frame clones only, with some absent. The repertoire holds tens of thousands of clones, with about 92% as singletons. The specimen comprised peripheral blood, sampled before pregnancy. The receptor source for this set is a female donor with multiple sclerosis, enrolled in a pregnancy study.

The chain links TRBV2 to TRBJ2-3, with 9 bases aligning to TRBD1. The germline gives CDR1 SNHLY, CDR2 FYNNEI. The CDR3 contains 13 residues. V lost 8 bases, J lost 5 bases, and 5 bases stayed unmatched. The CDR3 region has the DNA TGTGCCAGCGTCCGACAGGGGGGAGATACGCAGTATTTT. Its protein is CASVRQGGDTQYF.

The CDR3 region is CASRGQGYNEQFF. The CDR3 region has the DNA TGTGCCAGCAGGGGACAGGGCTACAATGAGCAGTTCTTC. The chain couples TRBV2 to TRBJ2-1; 9 bases match TRBD1. The CDR3 is 13 amino acids. CDR1 SNHLY and CDR2 FYNNEI come from the germline V gene. The V and J ends lost 6 bases and 3 bases, in that order; junction bases with no gene match: 0.

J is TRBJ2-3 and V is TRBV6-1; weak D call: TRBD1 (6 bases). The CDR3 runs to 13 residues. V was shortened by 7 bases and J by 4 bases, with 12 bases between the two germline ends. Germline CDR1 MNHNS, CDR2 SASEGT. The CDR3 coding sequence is TGTGCCAGCAACCGGGACATGGCAGATACGCAGTATTTT. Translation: CASNRDMADTQYF.

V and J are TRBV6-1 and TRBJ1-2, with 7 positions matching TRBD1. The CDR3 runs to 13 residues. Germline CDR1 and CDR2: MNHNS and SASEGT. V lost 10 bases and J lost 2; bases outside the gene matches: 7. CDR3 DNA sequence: TGTGCCAACCAGGGACAGATAAACTATGGCTACACCTTC. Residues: CANQGQINYGYTF.

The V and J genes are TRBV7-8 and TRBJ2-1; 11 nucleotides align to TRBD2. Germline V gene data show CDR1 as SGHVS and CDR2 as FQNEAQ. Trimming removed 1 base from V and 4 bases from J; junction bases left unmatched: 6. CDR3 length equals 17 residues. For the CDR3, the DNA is TGTGCCAGCAGCTTAGGGGTAGCGGGGGGGCTGTACAATGAGCAGTTCTTC. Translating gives CASSLGVAGGLYNEQFF.

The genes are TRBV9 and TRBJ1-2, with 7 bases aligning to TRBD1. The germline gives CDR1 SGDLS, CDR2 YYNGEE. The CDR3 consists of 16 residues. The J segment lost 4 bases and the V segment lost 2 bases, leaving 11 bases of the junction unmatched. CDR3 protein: CASSVGDQGVGYGYTF. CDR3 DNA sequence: TGTGCCAGCAGCGTGGGGGATCAGGGGGTCGGCTATGGCTACACCTTC.

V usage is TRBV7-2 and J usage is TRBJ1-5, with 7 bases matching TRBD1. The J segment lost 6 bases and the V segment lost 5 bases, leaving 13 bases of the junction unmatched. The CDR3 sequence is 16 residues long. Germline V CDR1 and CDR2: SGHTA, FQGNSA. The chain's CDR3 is CASSESRDSKRQPQHF. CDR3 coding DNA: TGTGCCAGCAGCGAAAGCCGGGACAGTAAACGTCAGCCCCAGCATTTT.

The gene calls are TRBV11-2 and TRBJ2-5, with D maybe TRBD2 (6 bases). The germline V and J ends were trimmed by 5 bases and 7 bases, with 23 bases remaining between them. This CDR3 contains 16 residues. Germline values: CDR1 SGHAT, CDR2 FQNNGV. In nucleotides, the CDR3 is TGTGCCAGCAGCAGCCGGGACTCCCCAGATCCGTGGACCCAGTACTTC. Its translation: CASSSRDSPDPWTQYF.

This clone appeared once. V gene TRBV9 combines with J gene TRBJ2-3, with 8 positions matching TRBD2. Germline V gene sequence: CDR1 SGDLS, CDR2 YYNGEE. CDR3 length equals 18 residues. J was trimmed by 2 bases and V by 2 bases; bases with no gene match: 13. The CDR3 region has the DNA TGTGCCAGCAGCGTCTCCCAGGGGCGGGGGGTCTCCACAGATACGCAGTATTTT. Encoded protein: CASSVSQGRGVSTDTQYF.

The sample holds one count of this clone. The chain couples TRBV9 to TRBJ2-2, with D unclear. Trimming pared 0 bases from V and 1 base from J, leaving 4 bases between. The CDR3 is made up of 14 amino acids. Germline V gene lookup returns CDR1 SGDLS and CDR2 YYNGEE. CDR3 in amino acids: CASSVDRNTGELFF. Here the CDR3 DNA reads TGTGCCAGCAGCGTAGACAGGAACACCGGGGAGCTGTTTTTT.

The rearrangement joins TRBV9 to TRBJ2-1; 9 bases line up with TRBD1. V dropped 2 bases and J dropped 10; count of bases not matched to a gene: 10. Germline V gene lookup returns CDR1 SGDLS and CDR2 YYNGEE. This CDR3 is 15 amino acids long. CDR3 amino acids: CASSVRPTGGQEQFF. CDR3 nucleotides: TGTGCCAGCAGCGTCCGCCCGACAGGGGGTCAAGAGCAGTTCTTC.

The CDR3 loop is CATLVAGSSYNEQFF. The CDR3, as DNA: TGTGCCACTCTGGTCGCGGGGAGCTCCTACAATGAGCAGTTCTTC. The rearrangement uses TRBV5-4 and TRBJ2-1, with D perhaps TRBD2 (6 bases). The CDR3 is 15 residues long. The V gene's germline CDR1 is SGHNT and CDR2 YYREEE (reference sequence). Trimming pared 9 bases from V and 0 bases from J, leaving 16 bases between.

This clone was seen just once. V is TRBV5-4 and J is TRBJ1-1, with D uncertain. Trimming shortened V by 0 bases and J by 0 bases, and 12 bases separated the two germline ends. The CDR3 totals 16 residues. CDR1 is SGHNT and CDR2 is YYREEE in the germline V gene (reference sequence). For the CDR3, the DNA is TGTGCCAGCAGCTTGGCCGCTTTAAGCATGAACACTGAAGCTTTCTTT. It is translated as CASSLAALSMNTEAFF.

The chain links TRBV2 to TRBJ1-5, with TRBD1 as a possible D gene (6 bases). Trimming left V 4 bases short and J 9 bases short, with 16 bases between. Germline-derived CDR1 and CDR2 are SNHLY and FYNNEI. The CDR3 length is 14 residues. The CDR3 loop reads CASSGQDPPGPQHF. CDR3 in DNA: TGTGCCAGCAGTGGACAGGACCCACCCGGGCCCCAGCATTTT.

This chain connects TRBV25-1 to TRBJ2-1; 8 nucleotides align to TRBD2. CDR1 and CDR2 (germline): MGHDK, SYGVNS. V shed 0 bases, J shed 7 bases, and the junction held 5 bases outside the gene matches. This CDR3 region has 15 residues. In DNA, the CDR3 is TGTGCCAGCAGTGAATACTCAGCGGGAGCAAATGAGCAGTTCTTC. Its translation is CASSEYSAGANEQFF.

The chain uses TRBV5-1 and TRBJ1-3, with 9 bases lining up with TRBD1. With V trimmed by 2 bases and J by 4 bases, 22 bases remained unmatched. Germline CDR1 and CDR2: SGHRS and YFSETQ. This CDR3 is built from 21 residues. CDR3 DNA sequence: TGCGCCAGCAGCTTTTGGGACAGGGCAAGCGGAGCAATACCGGGAGGAAACACCATATATTTT. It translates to CASSFWDRASGAIPGGNTIYF.

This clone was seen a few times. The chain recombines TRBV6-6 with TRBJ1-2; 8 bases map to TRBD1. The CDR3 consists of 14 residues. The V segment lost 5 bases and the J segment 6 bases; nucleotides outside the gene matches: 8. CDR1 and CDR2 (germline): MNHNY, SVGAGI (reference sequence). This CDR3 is CASSRDRGSDGYTF. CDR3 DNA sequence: TGTGCCAGCAGTCGAGACAGGGGTTCGGATGGCTACACCTTC.

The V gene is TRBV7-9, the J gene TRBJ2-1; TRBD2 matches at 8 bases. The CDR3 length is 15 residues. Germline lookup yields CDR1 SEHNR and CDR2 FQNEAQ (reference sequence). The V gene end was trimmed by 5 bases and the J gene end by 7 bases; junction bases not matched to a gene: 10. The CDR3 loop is CASSPFSGGGNEQFF. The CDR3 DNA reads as TGTGCCAGCAGCCCCTTCAGCGGGGGAGGGAATGAGCAGTTCTTC.